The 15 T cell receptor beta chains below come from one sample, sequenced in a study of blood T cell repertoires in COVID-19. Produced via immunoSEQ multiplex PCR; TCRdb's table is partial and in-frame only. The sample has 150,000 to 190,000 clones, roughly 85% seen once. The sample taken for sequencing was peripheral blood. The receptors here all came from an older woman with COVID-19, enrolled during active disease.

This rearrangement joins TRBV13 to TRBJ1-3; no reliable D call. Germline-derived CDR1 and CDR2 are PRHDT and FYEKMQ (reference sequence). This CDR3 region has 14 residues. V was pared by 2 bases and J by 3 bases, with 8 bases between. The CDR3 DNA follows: TGTGCCAGCAGCTTATGGGAGATTGGAAACACCATATATTTT. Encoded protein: CASSLWEIGNTIYF. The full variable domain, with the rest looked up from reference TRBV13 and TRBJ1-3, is AAGVIQSPRHLIKEKRETATLKCYPIPRHDTVYWYQQGPGQDPQFLISFYEKMQSDKGSIPDRFSAQQFSDYHSELNMSSLELGDSALYFCASSLWEIGNTIYFGEGSWLTVV.

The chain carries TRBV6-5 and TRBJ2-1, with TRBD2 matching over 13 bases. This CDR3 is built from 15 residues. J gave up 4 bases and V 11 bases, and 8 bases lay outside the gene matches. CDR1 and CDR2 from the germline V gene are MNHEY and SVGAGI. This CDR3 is CAGGLAGASYNEQFF. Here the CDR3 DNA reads TGTGCCGGCGGACTAGCGGGAGCGTCATACAATGAGCAGTTCTTC.

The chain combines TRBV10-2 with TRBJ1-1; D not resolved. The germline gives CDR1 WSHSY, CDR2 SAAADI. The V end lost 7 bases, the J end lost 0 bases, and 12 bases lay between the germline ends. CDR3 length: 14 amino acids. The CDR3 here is CASIPVLMNTEAFF. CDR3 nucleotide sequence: TGCGCCAGCATCCCAGTGCTCATGAACACTGAAGCTTTCTTT.

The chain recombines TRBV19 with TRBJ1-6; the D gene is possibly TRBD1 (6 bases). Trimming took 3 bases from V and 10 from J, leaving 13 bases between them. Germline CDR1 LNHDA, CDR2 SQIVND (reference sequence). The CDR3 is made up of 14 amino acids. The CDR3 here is CASSMGTLKSPLHF. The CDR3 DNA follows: TGTGCCAGTAGTATGGGGACACTAAAATCACCCCTCCACTTT.

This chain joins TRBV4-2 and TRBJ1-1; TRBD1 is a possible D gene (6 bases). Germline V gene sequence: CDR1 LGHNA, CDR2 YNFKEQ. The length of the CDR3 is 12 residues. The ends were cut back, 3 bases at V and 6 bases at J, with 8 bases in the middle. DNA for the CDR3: TGTGCCAGCAGCCATGACAGGTCTGAAGCTTTCTTT. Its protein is CASSHDRSEAFF.

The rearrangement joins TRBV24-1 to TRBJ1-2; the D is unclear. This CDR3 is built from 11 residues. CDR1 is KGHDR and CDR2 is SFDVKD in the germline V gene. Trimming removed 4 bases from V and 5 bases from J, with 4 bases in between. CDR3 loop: CATSDVYGYTF. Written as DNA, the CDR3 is TGTGCCACCAGTGACGTTTATGGCTACACCTTC.

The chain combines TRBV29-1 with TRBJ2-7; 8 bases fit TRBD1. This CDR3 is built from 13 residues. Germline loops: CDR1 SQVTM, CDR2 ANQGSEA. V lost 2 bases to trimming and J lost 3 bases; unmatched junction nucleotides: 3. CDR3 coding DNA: TGCAGCGTTGAATCAACAGGGGGCTACGAGCAGTACTTC. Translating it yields CSVESTGGYEQYF.

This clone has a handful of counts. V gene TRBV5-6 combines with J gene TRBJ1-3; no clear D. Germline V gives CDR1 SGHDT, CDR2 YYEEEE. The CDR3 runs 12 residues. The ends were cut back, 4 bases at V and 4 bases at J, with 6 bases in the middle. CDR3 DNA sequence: TGTGCCAGCAGCGTCCAGGGAAACACCATATATTTT. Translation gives CASSVQGNTIYF.

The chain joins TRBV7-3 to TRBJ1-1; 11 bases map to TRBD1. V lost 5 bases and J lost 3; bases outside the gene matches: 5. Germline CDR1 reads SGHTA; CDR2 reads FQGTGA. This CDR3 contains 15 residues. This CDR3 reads CASSRGDRGYTEAFF. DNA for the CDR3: TGTGCCAGCAGCCGAGGGGACAGGGGGTACACTGAAGCTTTCTTT.

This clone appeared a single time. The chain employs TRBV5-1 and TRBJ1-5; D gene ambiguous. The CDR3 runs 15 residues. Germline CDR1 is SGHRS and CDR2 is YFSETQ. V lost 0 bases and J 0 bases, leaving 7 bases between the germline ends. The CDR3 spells CASSLDHGSNQPQHF. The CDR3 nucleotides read TGCGCCAGCAGCTTGGACCACGGTAGCAATCAGCCCCAGCATTTT.

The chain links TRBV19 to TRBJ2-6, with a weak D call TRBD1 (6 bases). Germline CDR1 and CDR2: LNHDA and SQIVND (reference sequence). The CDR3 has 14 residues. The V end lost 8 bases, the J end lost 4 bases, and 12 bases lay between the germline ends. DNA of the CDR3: TGTGCCAGTTTGGGGGCTATGGGGGCCAACGTCCTGACTTTC. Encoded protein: CASLGAMGANVLTF.

The CDR3 nucleotides are TGTGCCAGCAGCTTGGGTGGGAGGGAAAAACTGTTTTTT. Translating it yields CASSLGGREKLFF. The chain couples TRBV5-5 to TRBJ1-4, with D hard to call. With 0 bases removed from V and 8 bases from J, the gap between germline ends came to 8 bases. Germline assignment: CDR1 SGHKS and CDR2 YYEKEE (reference sequence). The CDR3 is made up of 13 amino acids.

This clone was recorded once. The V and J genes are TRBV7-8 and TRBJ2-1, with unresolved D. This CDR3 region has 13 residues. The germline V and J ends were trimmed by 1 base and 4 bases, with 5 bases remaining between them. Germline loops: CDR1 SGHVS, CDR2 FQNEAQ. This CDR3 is CASSLGQYNEQFF. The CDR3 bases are TGTGCCAGCAGCTTAGGGCAGTACAATGAGCAGTTCTTC.

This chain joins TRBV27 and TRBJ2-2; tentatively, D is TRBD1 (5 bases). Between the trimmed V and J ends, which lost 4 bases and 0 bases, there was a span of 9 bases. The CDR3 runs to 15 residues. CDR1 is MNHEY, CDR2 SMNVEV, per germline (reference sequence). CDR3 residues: CASSWGTANTGELFF. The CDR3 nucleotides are TGTGCCAGCAGTTGGGGCACCGCGAACACCGGGGAGCTGTTTTTT.

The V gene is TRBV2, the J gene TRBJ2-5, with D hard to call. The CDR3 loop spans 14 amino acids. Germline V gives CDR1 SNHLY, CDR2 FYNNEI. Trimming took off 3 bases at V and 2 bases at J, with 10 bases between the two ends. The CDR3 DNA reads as TGTGCCAGCAGTGACCATAGAGATCAAGAGACCCAGTACTTC. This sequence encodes CASSDHRDQETQYF.